What follows are 25 T cell receptor beta chains derived from one specimen sequenced in a study of cytomegalovirus exposure and HLA in healthy donors. Primers included in the PCR were 60 Vbeta and 13 Jbeta primers. Method: immunoSEQ multiplex PCR; TCRdb's copy keeps in-frame clones and lacks some. The clone table shows approximately 170,000 clones, with the ten largest holding approximately 0.8%. The sequenced sample consisted of PBMCs. The receptors derive from a woman aged 18 to 35 in good health and CMV-seropositive.

The chain has TRBV2 and TRBJ2-7; perhaps TRBD1 as D (7 bases). The CDR3 length is 17 residues. Per the germline V gene, CDR1 is SNHLY and CDR2 is FYNNEI. V was pared by 4 bases and J by 6 bases, with 25 bases between. CDR3: CASSGDSTGVVSLEQYF. CDR3 bases: TGTGCCAGCAGTGGGGACTCAACAGGGGTTGTCTCCCTCGAGCAGTACTTC.

The rearrangement joins TRBV11-2 to TRBJ1-2; D is ambiguous. Between the trimmed V and J ends, which lost 5 bases and 4 bases, there was a span of 14 bases. This CDR3 is 14 amino acids long. The germline V gene encodes CDR1 SGHAT and CDR2 FQNNGV. DNA for the CDR3: TGTGCCAGCAGCCCCTGGATGAGAGGCTATGGCTACACCTTC. Protein sequence: CASSPWMRGYGYTF.

J is TRBJ2-3 and V is TRBV7-6; possible D gene TRBD2, 6 bases. Germline values: CDR1 SGHVS, CDR2 FNYEAQ. Trimming cost V 1 base and J 1 base, with 12 bases left between them. This CDR3 has 16 residues. The chain's CDR3 is CASSLGGLAGTDTQYF. The CDR3, as DNA: TGTGCCAGCAGCTTAGGGGGATTAGCGGGCACAGATACGCAGTATTTT.

The J gene is TRBJ1-1, the V gene TRBV5-1; D is possibly TRBD1 (5 bases). In germline, CDR1 is SGHRS, CDR2 YFSETQ. The CDR3 is 16 residues long. The V end lost 1 base, the J end lost 1 base, and 14 bases lay between the germline ends. Written as DNA, the CDR3 is TGCGCCAGCAGCTTGAGGGCGAACAGGCAGAACACTGAAGCTTTCTTT. Protein: CASSLRANRQNTEAFF.

The V call is TRBV4-2, the J call TRBJ2-7; 10 positions match TRBD2. The germline gives CDR1 LGHNA, CDR2 YNFKEQ. The length of the CDR3 is 15 residues. Losses at the gene ends were 4 bases for V and 2 bases for J; bases not matched to a gene: 5. CDR3 DNA: TGTGCCAGCAGCCCGTCTAGCGGGAGCACCTACGAGCAGTACTTC. It codes for CASSPSSGSTYEQYF.

J is TRBJ2-5 and V is TRBV2; TRBD2 matches 12 bases. There are 15 residues in the CDR3. J gave up 4 bases and V 7 bases, and 7 bases lay outside the gene matches. Germline CDR1 and CDR2: SNHLY and FYNNEI. The CDR3 loop is CASTSSGRVGETQYF. The CDR3 DNA reads as TGTGCCAGCACTTCTAGCGGGAGGGTCGGAGAGACCCAGTACTTC.

The chain couples TRBV7-9 to TRBJ2-2; 12 nucleotides line up with TRBD2. Germline assignment: CDR1 SEHNR and CDR2 FQNEAQ (reference sequence). The V segment lost 3 bases and the J segment 6 bases; nucleotides outside the gene matches: 5. This CDR3 contains 16 residues. CDR3 sequence (DNA): TGTGCCAGCAGCTTCCGACTAGCGGGGGTCCCCGGGGAGCTGTTTTTT. It codes for CASSFRLAGVPGELFF.

The rearrangement uses TRBV20-1 and TRBJ1-1, with D perhaps TRBD1 (6 bases). The germline CDR1 and CDR2 sequences are DFQATT and SNEGSKA (reference sequence). Deletions cut 6 bases from V and 12 bases from J, with 17 bases between. The CDR3 runs to 11 residues. The CDR3 region is CSAPRGQGTFF. The CDR3 nucleotides are TGCAGTGCCCCGCGGGGGCAGGGGACTTTCTTT.

The chain combines TRBV7-8 with TRBJ2-2; 8 bases are shared with TRBD2. The CDR3 length is 15 residues. Per the germline V gene, CDR1 is SGHVS and CDR2 is FQNEAQ. V trimming: 5 bases; J trimming: 2 bases; junction bases outside the gene matches: 4. CDR3 sequence (DNA): TGTGCCAGCAGCACGGGACTAGGCAACACCGGGGAGCTGTTTTTT. Translating it yields CASSTGLGNTGELFF.

The rearrangement joins TRBV15 to TRBJ1-2; D is possibly TRBD1 (5 bases). CDR3 length: 15 amino acids. Germline CDR1 and CDR2: LNHNV and YYDKDF (reference sequence). With 0 bases removed from V and 3 bases from J, the gap between germline ends came to 11 bases. CDR3 in amino acids: CATSRDNSGYYGYTF. CDR3 coding DNA: TGTGCCACCAGCAGAGATAATTCAGGGTACTATGGCTACACCTTC.

The rearrangement uses TRBV9 and TRBJ1-3; 9 bases match TRBD1. CDR1 is SGDLS and CDR2 is YYNGEE in the germline V gene. V gave up 3 bases and J gave up 0 bases; unmatched junction bases: 7. CDR3 size: 17 residues. The CDR3 loop is CASSERDRVLSGNTIYF. In DNA, the CDR3 is TGTGCCAGCAGCGAACGGGACAGGGTCCTCTCTGGAAACACCATATATTTT.

J is TRBJ1-2 and V is TRBV2; TRBD1 agrees at 7 bases. The V gene's germline CDR1 is SNHLY and CDR2 FYNNEI. CDR3 length equals 15 residues. V dropped 3 bases and J dropped 8; count of bases not matched to a gene: 12. The CDR3 loop is CASSEGQGGLLGYTF. Here the CDR3 DNA reads TGTGCCAGCAGTGAGGGGCAGGGGGGTTTACTCGGCTACACCTTC.

The chain links TRBV27 to TRBJ1-1; maybe TRBD1 (5 bases). The germline V gene encodes CDR1 MNHEY and CDR2 SMNVEV (reference sequence). The length of the CDR3 is 14 residues. V was trimmed by 3 bases and J by 2 bases, leaving 10 bases between them. The chain's CDR3 is CASSFHGGNTEAFF. CDR3 DNA: TGTGCCAGCAGTTTTCACGGGGGAAACACTGAAGCTTTCTTT.

V is TRBV29-1 and J is TRBJ2-7, with a weak D call TRBD1 (6 bases). CDR3 length equals 12 residues. Germline CDR1 is SQVTM and CDR2 is ANQGSEA. Deletions cut 4 bases from V and 1 base from J, with 8 bases between. The DNA of the CDR3 is TGCAGCGTTGTTACAGGGTCCTACGAGCAGTACTTC. As protein: CSVVTGSYEQYF.

J is TRBJ2-7 and V is TRBV23-1, with 11 bases lining up with TRBD1. TRBV23-1 is an ORF, with its function uncertain. The CDR3 consists of 15 residues. Trimming removed 7 bases from V and 2 bases from J; junction bases left unmatched: 7. The CDR3 DNA sequence: TGCGCCAGCACTTCCCCGGGACAGGGGGCCTACGAGCAGTACTTC. As protein: CASTSPGQGAYEQYF.

The genes are TRBV28 and TRBJ1-5; 7 bases are shared with TRBD1. Germline CDR1 reads MDHEN; CDR2 reads SYDVKM. This CDR3 region has 18 residues. V was pared by 5 bases and J by 0 bases, with 13 bases of the junction left unmatched. CDR3 in amino acids: CASSTRQGDKYSNQPQHF. CDR3 DNA: TGTGCCAGCAGTACACGACAGGGCGATAAATATAGCAATCAGCCCCAGCATTTT.

The gene calls are TRBV6-1 and TRBJ1-2; 10 positions match TRBD1. Germline V gives CDR1 MNHNS, CDR2 SASEGT. The V gene end was trimmed by 6 bases and the J gene end by 5 bases; junction bases not matched to a gene: 6. The CDR3 sequence is 14 residues long. The CDR3 here is CASSGTGVGYGYTF. CDR3 sequence (DNA): TGTGCCAGCAGCGGGACAGGGGTGGGGTATGGCTACACCTTC.

This chain joins TRBV5-1 and TRBJ2-7, with 14 bases matching TRBD2. The CDR3 spans 15 residues. V shed 2 bases, J shed 6 bases, and the junction held 4 bases outside the gene matches. From germline, CDR1 is SGHRS and CDR2 YFSETQ. CDR3 bases: TGCGCCAGCAGCTTAGGGACTAGCGGGAGTGCCGAGCAGTACTTC. As protein: CASSLGTSGSAEQYF.

The rearrangement uses TRBV27 and TRBJ2-3; 8 nucleotides match TRBD2. The junction had 2 bases not matched to a gene; V was cut back by 6 bases and J by 6 bases. The length of the CDR3 is 12 residues. Germline values: CDR1 MNHEY, CDR2 SMNVEV (reference sequence). In nucleotides, the CDR3 is TGTGCCAGCAGAAGCGGGGGTGATACGCAGTATTTT. This gives the protein CASRSGGDTQYF.

The CDR3 reads CASIGTGANYGYTF. CDR3 sequence (DNA): TGTGCCAGTATCGGGACAGGGGCTAACTATGGCTACACCTTC. The rearrangement joins TRBV19 to TRBJ1-2; 10 nucleotides line up with TRBD1. Germline V CDR1 and CDR2: LNHDA, SQIVND (reference sequence). The CDR3 length is 14 residues. The junction had 2 bases not matched to a gene; V was cut back by 7 bases and J by 0 bases.

About this clone itself: The same CDR3 also results from other DNA sequences found in this sample. The CDR3, as DNA: TGTGCCAGCAGCTTACAGGGGACCGGGGAGCTGTTTTTT. Its translation is CASSLQGTGELFF. The chain links TRBV7-9 to TRBJ2-2, with a weak D call TRBD1 (6 bases). V lost 2 bases, J lost 5 bases, and 6 bases lay in between. Per germline, CDR1 SEHNR and CDR2 FQNEAQ (reference sequence). The CDR3 is made up of 13 amino acids. Looking up the rest from reference TRBV7-9 and TRBJ2-2 gives the full variable domain: DTGVSQNPRHKITKRGQNVTFRCDPISEHNRLYWYRQTLGQGPEFLTYFQNEAQLEKSRLLSDRFSAERPKGSFSTLEIQRTEQGDSAMYLCASSLQGTGELFFGEGSRLTVL.

This chain connects TRBV5-6 to TRBJ2-1; D is possibly TRBD2 (5 bases). The CDR3 contains 16 residues. Trimming pared 2 bases from V and 3 bases from J, leaving 15 bases between. Germline values: CDR1 SGHDT, CDR2 YYEEEE. CDR3: CASSFWRAASYNEQFF. CDR3 DNA sequence: TGTGCCAGCAGCTTTTGGCGGGCAGCGAGCTACAATGAGCAGTTCTTC.

This rearrangement joins TRBV11-2 to TRBJ2-2, with a tentative D call TRBD1 (5 bases). Germline CDR1 is SGHAT and CDR2 is FQNNGV. This CDR3 has 14 amino acids. Trimming left V 0 bases short and J 8 bases short, with 10 bases between. The CDR3 loop is CASSLDTNRGELFF. The CDR3, as DNA: TGTGCCAGCAGCTTAGATACAAACAGGGGGGAGCTGTTTTTT.

The chain is built from TRBV30 and TRBJ2-5, with 9 bases lining up with TRBD1. V shed 5 bases and J 7 bases; nucleotides not matched to a gene: 14. Germline V lookup: CDR1 GTSNPN, CDR2 SVGIG (reference sequence). The CDR3 sequence is 15 residues long. The CDR3 DNA follows: TGTGCCTGGTCGAGGCGGGACAGGGTAGGTGGGACCCAGTACTTC. Translated: CAWSRRDRVGGTQYF.

The CDR3 bases are TGTGCCACCGGCCTCAGGGGAGCGGGGCTCTACAATGAGCAGTTCTTC. Its translation is CATGLRGAGLYNEQFF. The chain uses TRBV19 and TRBJ2-1; D is perhaps TRBD2 (7 bases). Trimming pared 10 bases from V and 3 bases from J, leaving 22 bases between. The CDR3 extends over 16 amino acids. In germline, CDR1 is LNHDA, CDR2 SQIVND (reference sequence).